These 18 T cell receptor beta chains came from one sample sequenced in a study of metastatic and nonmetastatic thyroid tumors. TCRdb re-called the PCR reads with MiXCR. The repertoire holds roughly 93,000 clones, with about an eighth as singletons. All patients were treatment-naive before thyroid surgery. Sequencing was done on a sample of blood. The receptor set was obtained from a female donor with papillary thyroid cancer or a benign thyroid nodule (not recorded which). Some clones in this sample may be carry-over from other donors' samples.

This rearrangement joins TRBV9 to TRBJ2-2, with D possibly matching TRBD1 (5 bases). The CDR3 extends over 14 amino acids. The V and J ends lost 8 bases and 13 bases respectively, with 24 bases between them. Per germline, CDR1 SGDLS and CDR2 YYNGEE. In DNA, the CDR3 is TGTGCCAGTTCCAGGGCCTTGAACACCGGGTGGCTGTTTTTT. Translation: CASSRALNTGWLFF.

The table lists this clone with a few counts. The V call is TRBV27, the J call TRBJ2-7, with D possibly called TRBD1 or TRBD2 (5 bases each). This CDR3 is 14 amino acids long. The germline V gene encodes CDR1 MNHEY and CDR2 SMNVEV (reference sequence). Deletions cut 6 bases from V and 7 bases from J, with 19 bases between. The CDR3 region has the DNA TGTGCCAGCAGCCTTTACTGGGGGTCGAGAGAGCAGTACTTC. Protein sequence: CASSLYWGSREQYF.

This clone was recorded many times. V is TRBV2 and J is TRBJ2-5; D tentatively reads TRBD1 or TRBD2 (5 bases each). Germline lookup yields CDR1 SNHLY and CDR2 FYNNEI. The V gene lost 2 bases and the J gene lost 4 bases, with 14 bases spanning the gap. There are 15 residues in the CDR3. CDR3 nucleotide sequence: TGTGCCAGCAGTGAATTAGGGGCGAGGGGAGAGACCCAGTACTTC. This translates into CASSELGARGETQYF. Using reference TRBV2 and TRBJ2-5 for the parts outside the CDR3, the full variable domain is EPEVTQTPSHQVTQMGQEVILRCVPISNHLYFYWYRQILGQKVEFLVSFYNNEISEKSEIFDDQFSVERPDGSNFTLKIRSTKLEDSAMYFCASSELGARGETQYFGPGTRLLVL.

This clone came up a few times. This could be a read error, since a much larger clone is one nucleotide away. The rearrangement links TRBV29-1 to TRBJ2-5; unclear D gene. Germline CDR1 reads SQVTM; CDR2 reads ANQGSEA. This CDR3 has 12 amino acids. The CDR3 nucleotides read TGCAGCGTTGGACACGGCCAAGAGATCCAGTACTTC. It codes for CSVGHGQEIQYF.

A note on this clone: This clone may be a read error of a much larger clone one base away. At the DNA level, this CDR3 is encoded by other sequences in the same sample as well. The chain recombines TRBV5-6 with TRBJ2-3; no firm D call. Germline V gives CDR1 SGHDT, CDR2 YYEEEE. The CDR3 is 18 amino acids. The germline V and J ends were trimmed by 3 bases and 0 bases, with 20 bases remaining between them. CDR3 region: CASSSVGSRDPSTDTQYF. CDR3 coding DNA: TGTGCCAGCAGCTCAGTCGGTTCTAGGGATCCTAGCACAGATACGCAGTATTTT.

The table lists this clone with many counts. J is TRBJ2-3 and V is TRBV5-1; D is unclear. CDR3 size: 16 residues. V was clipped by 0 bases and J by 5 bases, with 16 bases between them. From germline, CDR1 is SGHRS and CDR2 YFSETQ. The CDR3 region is CASSLGPSRARDTQYF. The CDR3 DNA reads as TGCGCCAGCAGCTTGGGGCCCTCCCGGGCGCGAGATACGCAGTATTTT.

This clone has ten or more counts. The DNA for the CDR3 is TGCAGTGCTAGAGCCCCTAGCGGGAGCGTACTGAACACCGGGGAGCTGTTTTTT. It translates to CSARAPSGSVLNTGELFF. V is TRBV20-1 and J is TRBJ2-2, with 10 bases that match TRBD2. V dropped 1 base and J dropped 1; count of bases not matched to a gene: 9. The CDR3 spans 18 residues. Germline-derived CDR1 and CDR2 are DFQATT and SNEGSKA (reference sequence).

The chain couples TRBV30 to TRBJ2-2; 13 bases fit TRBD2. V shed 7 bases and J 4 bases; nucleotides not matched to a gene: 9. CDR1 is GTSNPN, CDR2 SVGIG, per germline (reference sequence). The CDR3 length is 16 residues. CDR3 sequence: CAFSLAGGLGTGELFF. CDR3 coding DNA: TGTGCCTTTTCACTAGCGGGAGGGTTGGGCACCGGGGAGCTGTTTTTT.

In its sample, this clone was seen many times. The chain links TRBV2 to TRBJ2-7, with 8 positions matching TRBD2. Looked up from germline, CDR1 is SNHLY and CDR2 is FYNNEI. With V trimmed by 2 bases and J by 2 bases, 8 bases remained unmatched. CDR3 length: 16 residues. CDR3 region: CASSEIGGRTAYEQYF. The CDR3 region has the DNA TGTGCCAGCAGTGAAATAGGCGGGAGGACTGCCTACGAGCAGTACTTC.

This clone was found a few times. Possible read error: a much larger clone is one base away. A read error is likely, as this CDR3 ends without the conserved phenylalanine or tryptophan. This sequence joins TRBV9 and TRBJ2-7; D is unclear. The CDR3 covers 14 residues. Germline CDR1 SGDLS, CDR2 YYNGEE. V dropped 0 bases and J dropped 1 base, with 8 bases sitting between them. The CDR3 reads CASSVATDSYEQYL. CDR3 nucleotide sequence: TGTGCCAGCAGCGTAGCCACCGATTCCTACGAGCAGTACCTC.

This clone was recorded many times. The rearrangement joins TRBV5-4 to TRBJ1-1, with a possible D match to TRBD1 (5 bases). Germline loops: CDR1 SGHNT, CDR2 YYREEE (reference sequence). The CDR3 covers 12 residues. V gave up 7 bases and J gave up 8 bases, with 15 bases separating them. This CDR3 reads CASGGTREEAFF. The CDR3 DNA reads TGTGCCAGCGGTGGGACGCGCGAGGAAGCTTTCTTT.

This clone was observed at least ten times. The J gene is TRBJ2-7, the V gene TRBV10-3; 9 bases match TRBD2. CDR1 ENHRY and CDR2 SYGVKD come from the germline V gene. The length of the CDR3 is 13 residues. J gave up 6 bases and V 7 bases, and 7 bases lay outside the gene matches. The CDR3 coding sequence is TGTGCCATCACTGTAGCGGGAGCAGGCGAGCAGTACTTC. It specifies CAITVAGAGEQYF.

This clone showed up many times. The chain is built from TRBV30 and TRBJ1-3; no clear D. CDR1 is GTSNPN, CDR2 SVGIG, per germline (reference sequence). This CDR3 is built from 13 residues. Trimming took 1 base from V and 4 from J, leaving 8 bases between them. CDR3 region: CAWSEELGNTIYF. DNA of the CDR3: TGTGCCTGGAGTGAAGAGCTAGGAAACACCATATATTTT.

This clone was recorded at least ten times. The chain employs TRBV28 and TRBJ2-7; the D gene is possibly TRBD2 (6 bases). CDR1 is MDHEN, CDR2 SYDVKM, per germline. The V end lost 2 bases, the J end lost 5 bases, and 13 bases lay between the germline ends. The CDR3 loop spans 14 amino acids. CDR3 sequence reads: CASSLGGASNEQYF. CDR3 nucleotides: TGTGCCAGCAGTTTAGGAGGGGCGTCTAACGAGCAGTACTTC.

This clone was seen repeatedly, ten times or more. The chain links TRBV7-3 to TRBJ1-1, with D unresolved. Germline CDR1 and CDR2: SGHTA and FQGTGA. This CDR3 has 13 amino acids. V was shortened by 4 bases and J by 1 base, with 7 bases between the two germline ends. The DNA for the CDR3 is TGTGCCAGCAGCTCAGACGGGAACACTGAAGCTTTCTTT. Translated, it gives CASSSDGNTEAFF.

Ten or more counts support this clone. The CDR3 region is CSAARTSGTTDTQYF. CDR3 nucleotides: TGCAGTGCCGCCAGGACTAGCGGTACCACAGATACGCAGTATTTT. This chain uses TRBV20-1 with TRBJ2-3; 10 positions match TRBD2. There are 15 residues in the CDR3. The germline gives CDR1 DFQATT, CDR2 SNEGSKA (reference sequence). The V gene end was trimmed by 6 bases and the J gene end by 2 bases; junction bases not matched to a gene: 8.

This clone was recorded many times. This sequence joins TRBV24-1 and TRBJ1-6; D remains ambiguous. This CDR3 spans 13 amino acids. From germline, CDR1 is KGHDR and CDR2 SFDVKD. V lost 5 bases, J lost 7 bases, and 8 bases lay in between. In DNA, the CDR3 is TGTGCCACCAGTGTCAGCGCGAATTCACCCCTCCACTTT. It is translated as CATSVSANSPLHF.

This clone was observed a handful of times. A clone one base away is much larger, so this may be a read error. CDR3 in amino acids: CASRHPGLWAREAFF. The CDR3 coding sequence is TGTGCCAGCAGACACCCTGGCCTGTGGGCTAGAGAAGCTTTCTTT. The rearrangement links TRBV2 to TRBJ1-1; D unresolved. V dropped 6 bases and J dropped 8 bases, with 22 bases sitting between them. This CDR3 has 15 amino acids. CDR1 and CDR2 from the germline V gene are SNHLY and FYNNEI.